Listed here is a single TCR beta chain. Its target is unknown. This sample was taken from a study of T cells after yellow fever vaccination. For TCR, cDNA came from 5'RACE template switching, which added a universal primer site and UMIs. MiXCR, applied by TCRdb to the 5' RACE reads, yields one record per CDR3 protein. The data contain 360,000 or so distinct CDR3 sequences, roughly 10% of them singletons. Overall study findings and caveats: Compared with primary, the secondary response was weaker and peaked at day 5, not 15. Post-booster repertoires again held most primary-vaccination clones (about 96% CD4, 85% to 90% CD8). Abundant clonotypes from the bulk population could have been carried over as contaminants into FACS-sorted repertoires.

From germline, CDR1 is SGHRS and CDR2 YFSETQ. The ends were cut back, 0 bases at V and 0 bases at J, with 10 bases in the middle. The CDR3 extends over 16 amino acids. The sample in question was PBMCs, obtained on the day of the first yellow fever vaccination. V usage is TRBV5-1 and J usage is TRBJ1-3; no definite D call. This receptor was identified in a man younger than 35 who received the YFV17D yellow fever vaccine. Here the CDR3 DNA reads TGCGCCAGCAGCTTGGCCCGGGGTCCCTCTGGAAACACCATATATTTT. It yields the protein CASSLARGPSGNTIYF.